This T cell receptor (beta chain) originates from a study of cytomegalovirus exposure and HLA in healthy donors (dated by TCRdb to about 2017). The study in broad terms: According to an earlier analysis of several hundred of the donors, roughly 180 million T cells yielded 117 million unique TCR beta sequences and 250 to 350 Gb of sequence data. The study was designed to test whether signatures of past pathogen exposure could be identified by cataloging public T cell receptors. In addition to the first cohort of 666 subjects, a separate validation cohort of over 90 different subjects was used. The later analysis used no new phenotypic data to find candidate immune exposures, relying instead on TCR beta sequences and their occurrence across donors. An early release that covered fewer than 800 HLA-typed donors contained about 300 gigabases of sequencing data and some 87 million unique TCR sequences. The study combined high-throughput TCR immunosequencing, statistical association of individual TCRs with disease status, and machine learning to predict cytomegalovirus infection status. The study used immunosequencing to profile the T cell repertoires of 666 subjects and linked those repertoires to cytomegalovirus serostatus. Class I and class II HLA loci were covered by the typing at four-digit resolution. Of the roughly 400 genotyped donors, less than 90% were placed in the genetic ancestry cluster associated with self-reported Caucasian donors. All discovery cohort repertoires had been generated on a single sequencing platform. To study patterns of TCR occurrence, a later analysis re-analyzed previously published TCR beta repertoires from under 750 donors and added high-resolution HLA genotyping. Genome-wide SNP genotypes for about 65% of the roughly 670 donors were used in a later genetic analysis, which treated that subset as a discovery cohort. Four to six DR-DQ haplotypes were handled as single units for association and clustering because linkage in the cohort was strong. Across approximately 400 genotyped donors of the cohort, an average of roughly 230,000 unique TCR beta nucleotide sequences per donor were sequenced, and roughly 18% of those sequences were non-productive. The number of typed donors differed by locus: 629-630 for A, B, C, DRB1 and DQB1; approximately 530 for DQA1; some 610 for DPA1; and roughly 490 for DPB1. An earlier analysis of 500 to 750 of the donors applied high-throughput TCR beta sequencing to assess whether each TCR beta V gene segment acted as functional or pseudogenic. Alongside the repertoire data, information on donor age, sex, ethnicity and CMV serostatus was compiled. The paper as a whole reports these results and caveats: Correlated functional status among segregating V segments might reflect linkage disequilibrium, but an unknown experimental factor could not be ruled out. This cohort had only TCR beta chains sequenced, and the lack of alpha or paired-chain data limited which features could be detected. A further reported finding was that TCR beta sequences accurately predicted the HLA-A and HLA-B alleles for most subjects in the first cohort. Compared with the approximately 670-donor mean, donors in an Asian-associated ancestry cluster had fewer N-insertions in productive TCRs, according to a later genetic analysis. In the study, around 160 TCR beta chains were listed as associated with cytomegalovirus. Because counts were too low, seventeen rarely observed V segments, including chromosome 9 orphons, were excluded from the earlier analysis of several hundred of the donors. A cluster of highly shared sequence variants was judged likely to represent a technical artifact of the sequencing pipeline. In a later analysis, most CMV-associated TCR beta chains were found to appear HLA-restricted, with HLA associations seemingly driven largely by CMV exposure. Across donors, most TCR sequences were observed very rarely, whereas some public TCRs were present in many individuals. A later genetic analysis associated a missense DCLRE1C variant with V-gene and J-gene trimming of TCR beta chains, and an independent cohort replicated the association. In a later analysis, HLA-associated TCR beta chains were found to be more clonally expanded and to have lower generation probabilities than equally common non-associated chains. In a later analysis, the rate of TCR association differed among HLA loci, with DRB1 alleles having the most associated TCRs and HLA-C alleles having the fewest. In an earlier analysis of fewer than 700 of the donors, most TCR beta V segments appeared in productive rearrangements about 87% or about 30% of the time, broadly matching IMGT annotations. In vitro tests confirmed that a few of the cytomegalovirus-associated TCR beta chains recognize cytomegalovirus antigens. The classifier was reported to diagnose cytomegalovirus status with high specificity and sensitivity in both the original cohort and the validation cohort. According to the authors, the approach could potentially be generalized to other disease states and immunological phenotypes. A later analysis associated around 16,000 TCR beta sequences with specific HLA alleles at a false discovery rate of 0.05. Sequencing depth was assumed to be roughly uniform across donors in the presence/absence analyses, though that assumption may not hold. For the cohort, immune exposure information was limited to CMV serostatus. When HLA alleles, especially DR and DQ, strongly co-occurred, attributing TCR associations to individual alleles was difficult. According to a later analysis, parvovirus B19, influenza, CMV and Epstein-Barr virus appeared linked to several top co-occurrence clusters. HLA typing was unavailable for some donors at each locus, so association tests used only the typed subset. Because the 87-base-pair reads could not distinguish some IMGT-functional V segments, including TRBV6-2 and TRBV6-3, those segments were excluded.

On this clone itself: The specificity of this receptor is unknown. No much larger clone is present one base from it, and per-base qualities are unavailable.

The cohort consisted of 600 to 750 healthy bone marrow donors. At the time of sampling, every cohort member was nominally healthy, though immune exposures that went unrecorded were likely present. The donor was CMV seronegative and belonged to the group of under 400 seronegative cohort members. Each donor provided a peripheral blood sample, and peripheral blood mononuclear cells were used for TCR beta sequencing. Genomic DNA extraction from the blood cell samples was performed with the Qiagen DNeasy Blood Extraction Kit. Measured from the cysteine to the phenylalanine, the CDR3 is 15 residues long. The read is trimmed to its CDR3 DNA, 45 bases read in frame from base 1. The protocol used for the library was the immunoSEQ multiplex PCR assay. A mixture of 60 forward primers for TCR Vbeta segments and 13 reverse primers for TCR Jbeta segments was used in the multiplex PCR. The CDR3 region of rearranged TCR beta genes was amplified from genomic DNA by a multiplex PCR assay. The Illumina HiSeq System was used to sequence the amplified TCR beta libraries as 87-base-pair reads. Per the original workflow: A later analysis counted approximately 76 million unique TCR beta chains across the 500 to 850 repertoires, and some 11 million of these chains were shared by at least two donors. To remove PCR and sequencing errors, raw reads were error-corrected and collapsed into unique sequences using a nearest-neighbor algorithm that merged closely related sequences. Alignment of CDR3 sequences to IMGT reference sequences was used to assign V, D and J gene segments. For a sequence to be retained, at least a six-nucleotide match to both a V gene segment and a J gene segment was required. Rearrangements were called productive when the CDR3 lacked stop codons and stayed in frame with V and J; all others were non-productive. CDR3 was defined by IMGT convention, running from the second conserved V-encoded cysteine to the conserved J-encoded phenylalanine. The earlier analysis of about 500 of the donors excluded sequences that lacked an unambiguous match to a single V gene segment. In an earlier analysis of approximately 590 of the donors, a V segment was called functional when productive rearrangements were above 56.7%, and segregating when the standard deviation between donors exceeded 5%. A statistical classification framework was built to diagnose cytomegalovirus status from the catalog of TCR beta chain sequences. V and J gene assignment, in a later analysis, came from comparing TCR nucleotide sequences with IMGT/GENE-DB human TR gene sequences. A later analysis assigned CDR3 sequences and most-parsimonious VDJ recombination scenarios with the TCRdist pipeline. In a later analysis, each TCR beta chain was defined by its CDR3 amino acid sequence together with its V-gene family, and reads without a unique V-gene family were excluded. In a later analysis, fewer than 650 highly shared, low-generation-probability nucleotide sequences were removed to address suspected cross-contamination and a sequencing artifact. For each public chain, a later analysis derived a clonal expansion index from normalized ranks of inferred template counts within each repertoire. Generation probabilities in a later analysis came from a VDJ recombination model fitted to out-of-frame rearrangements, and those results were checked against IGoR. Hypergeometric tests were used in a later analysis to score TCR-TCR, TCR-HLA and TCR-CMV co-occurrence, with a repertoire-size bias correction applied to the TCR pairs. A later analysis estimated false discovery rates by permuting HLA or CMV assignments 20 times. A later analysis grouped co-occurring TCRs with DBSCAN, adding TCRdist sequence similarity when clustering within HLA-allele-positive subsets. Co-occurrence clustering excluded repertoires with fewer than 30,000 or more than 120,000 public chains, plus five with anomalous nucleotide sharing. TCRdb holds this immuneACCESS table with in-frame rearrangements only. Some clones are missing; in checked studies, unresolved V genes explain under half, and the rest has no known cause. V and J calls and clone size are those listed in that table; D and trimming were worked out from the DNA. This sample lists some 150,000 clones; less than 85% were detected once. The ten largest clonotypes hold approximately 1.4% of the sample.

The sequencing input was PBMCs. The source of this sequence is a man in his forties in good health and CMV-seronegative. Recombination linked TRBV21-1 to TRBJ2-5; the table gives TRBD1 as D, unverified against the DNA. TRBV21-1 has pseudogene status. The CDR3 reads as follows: CASSRMGTGLETQYF. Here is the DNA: TGTGCCAGCAGCAGAATGGGGACAGGGTTGGAGACCCAGTACTTC.